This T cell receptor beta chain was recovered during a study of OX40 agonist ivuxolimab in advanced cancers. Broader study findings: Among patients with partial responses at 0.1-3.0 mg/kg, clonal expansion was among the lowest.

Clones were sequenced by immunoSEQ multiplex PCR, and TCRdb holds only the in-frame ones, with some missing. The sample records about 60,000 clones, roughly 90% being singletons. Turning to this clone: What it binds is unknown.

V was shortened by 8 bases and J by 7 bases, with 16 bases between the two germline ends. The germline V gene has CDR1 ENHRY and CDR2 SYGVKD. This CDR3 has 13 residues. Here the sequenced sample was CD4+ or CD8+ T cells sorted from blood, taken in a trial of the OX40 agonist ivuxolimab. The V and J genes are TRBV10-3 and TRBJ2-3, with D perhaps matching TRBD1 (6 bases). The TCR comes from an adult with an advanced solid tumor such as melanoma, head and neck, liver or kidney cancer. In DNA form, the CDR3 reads TGTGCCATCGCTGCAGGGGAAATGAATACGCAGTATTTT. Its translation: CAIAAGEMNTQYF.